The source of this T cell receptor (beta chain) is a study of cytomegalovirus exposure and HLA in healthy donors (dated by TCRdb to about 2017). Some background on the complete study: An earlier analysis of about 560 of the donors reported around 280 Gb of sequence data and around 100 million unique TCR beta sequences obtained from roughly 170 million T cells. An early release covering roughly 600 HLA-typed donors comprised approximately 290 gigabases of sequencing data and about 90 million unique TCR sequences. Of the 300 to 400 genotyped donors, approximately 83% fell in the genetic ancestry cluster associated with self-reported Caucasian donors. The aim of the study was to test whether cataloging public T cell receptors could identify signatures of past pathogen exposure. Using immunosequencing, the study profiled T cell repertoires from fewer than 850 subjects and related those repertoires to cytomegalovirus serostatus. In addition to the first cohort of roughly 700 subjects, a separate validation cohort of approximately 120 different subjects was used. The study combined high-throughput TCR immunosequencing, statistical association of individual TCRs with disease status, and machine learning to predict cytomegalovirus infection status. To study patterns of TCR occurrence, a later analysis re-analyzed previously published TCR beta repertoires from 650 to 750 donors and added high-resolution HLA genotyping. Rather than drawing on any new phenotypic data, the later analysis identified candidate immune exposures from TCR beta sequences and the way those sequences occurred across donors. In an earlier analysis of around 540 of the donors, high-throughput TCR beta sequencing was used to judge whether each TCR beta V gene segment behaved as functional or pseudogenic. Alongside the repertoire data, information on donor age, sex, ethnicity and CMV serostatus was compiled. A later genetic analysis took genome-wide SNP genotypes for about 55% of the roughly 700 donors and used that subset as a discovery cohort. Every discovery cohort repertoire had been produced on one sequencing platform. Both class I and class II loci were covered by HLA typing, at four-digit resolution. Typing coverage differed by locus: A, B, C, DRB1 and DQB1 were typed in roughly 629-630 donors, DQA1 in 522, DPA1 in some 570, and DPB1 in roughly 470. Several DR-DQ haplotypes were treated as single units for association and clustering because of strong linkage in the cohort. Among several hundred genotyped donors of the cohort, an average of approximately 200,000 unique TCR beta nucleotide sequences was sequenced per donor, of which 15% to 20% were non-productive. The paper as a whole reports these results and caveats: A cluster of highly shared sequence variants was judged likely to represent a technical artifact of the sequencing pipeline. In a later genetic analysis, fewer N-insertions in productive TCRs were reported among donors in an Asian-associated ancestry cluster than the roughly 700-donor mean. Linkage disequilibrium might explain the correlated functional status among segregating V segments, but an unknown experimental factor could not be ruled out. The authors suggested that the approach could potentially be generalized to other disease states and immunological phenotypes. A further reported finding was that TCR beta sequences accurately predicted the HLA-A and HLA-B alleles for most subjects in the first cohort. The study listed 170 or so TCR beta chains as associated with cytomegalovirus. A later analysis associated some 17,000 TCR beta sequences with specific HLA alleles at a false discovery rate of 0.05. A later genetic analysis associated a missense DCLRE1C variant with V-gene and J-gene trimming of TCR beta chains, and an independent cohort replicated the association. The classifier was reported to diagnose cytomegalovirus status with high specificity and sensitivity in both the original and validation cohorts. Because counts were too low, roughly 17 rarely observed V segments, including chromosome 9 orphons, were left out of the earlier analysis of approximately 580 of the donors. While some public TCRs were present in many individuals, most TCR sequences turned up only very rarely across donors. The cohort was sequenced for TCR beta chains only, and without alpha or paired-chain data the features that could be detected were limited. Presence/absence analyses assumed roughly uniform sequencing depth across donors, an assumption that may not hold. In a later analysis, several top co-occurrence clusters were reported to appear linked to parvovirus B19, influenza, CMV and Epstein-Barr virus. In a later analysis, HLA-associated TCR beta chains were found to be more clonally expanded and to have lower generation probabilities than equally common non-associated chains. In an earlier analysis of roughly 560 of the donors, most TCR beta V segments were observed in productive rearrangements about 87% or about 30% of the time, broadly matching IMGT annotations. Because HLA typing was missing for some donors at each locus, association tests included only the typed subset. For the cohort, immune exposure information was limited to CMV serostatus. In a later analysis, the rate of TCR association differed among HLA loci, with DRB1 alleles having the most associated TCRs and HLA-C alleles having the fewest. In a later analysis, most CMV-associated TCR beta chains were found to appear HLA-restricted, with HLA associations seemingly driven largely by CMV exposure. A few of the identified cytomegalovirus-associated TCR beta chains were confirmed in vitro to be specific for cytomegalovirus antigens. Assigning TCR associations to individual alleles was difficult when HLA alleles, especially DR and DQ, strongly co-occurred.

This clone was seen once. Its antigen remains undetermined. Per-base qualities were not stored, and no clone one base away is much larger. The cohort consisted of hundreds of healthy bone marrow donors. At the time of sampling, every cohort member was nominally healthy, though immune exposures that went unrecorded were likely present. The donor tested CMV seropositive, placing the donor among the 289 seropositive members of the cohort. A peripheral blood sample was provided by each donor, and peripheral blood mononuclear cells were used for TCR beta sequencing. Genomic DNA extraction from the blood cell samples was performed with the Qiagen DNeasy Blood Extraction Kit. The library came from the immunoSEQ multiplex PCR assay. For the multiplex PCR, a mixture combining 60 forward primers for TCR Vbeta segments and 13 reverse primers for TCR Jbeta segments was used. A multiplex PCR assay on genomic DNA amplified the CDR3 region of rearranged TCR beta genes. Amplified TCR beta libraries were sequenced as 87-base-pair reads on the Illumina HiSeq System. The source study handled its data this way. A later analysis counted about 80 million unique TCR beta chains across the 640 or so repertoires, and about 10 million of these chains were shared by at least two donors. Raw reads were error-corrected and collapsed into unique sequences by a nearest-neighbor algorithm in which closely related sequences were merged to remove PCR and sequencing errors. V, D and J gene segments were assigned by aligning CDR3 sequences to IMGT reference sequences. For a sequence to be retained, a match of at least six nucleotides to both a V gene segment and a J gene segment was required. A rearrangement counted as productive if the CDR3 had no stop codons and remained in frame with V and J, and every other rearrangement counted as non-productive. Following IMGT convention, CDR3 was defined as the stretch from the second conserved V-encoded cysteine up to the conserved J-encoded phenylalanine. The earlier analysis of some 550 of the donors excluded any sequence lacking an unambiguous match to a single V gene segment. In an earlier analysis of several hundred of the donors, V segments were called functional above 56.7% productive rearrangements and were called segregating when the between-donor standard deviation exceeded 5%. A statistical classification framework was built to diagnose cytomegalovirus status from the catalog of TCR beta chain sequences. In a later analysis, TCR nucleotide sequences were compared against IMGT/GENE-DB human TR gene sequences so that V and J genes could be assigned. In a later analysis, CDR3 sequences and most-parsimonious VDJ recombination scenarios were assigned using the TCRdist pipeline. In a later analysis, every TCR beta chain was defined by the combination of its CDR3 amino acid sequence and its V-gene family, and reads without a unique V-gene family were dropped. To address suspected cross-contamination and a sequencing artifact, a later analysis removed around 590 highly shared, low-generation-probability nucleotide sequences. A later analysis calculated a clonal expansion index for each public chain from normalized within-repertoire ranks of inferred template counts. In a later analysis, generation probabilities were computed with a VDJ recombination model fitted to out-of-frame rearrangements, and the resulting probabilities were checked against IGoR. Hypergeometric tests were used in a later analysis to score TCR-TCR, TCR-HLA and TCR-CMV co-occurrence, with a repertoire-size bias correction applied to the TCR pairs. A later analysis estimated false discovery rates by permuting HLA or CMV assignments 20 times. In a later analysis, co-occurring TCRs were grouped using DBSCAN, with TCRdist sequence similarity added in when clustering inside HLA-allele-positive subsets. Repertoires with fewer than 30,000 or more than 120,000 public chains were left out of co-occurrence clustering, as were about five repertoires with anomalous nucleotide sharing. TCRdb stores this immuneACCESS table with in-frame sequences only. Part of the clones is absent; in the studies checked, under half of the shortfall reflects unresolved V genes, and no reason is known for the rest. V and J calls and clone size follow that table, whereas D and trimming were derived from the DNA. The sample records roughly 180,000 clones, 65% to 80% of which are singletons. Under 2.5% of the sample rests with the top ten.

Sequencing input: PBMCs. This TCR was sampled from a woman aged 25 to 39 in good health and CMV-seropositive.

Here the CDR3 is given as CASSLTGRNNSPLHF. In nucleotide form, the sequence is TGTGCCAGCAGCTTGACAGGGAGAAACAATTCACCCCTCCACTTT. The chain was built from TRBV5-6 and TRBJ1-6, with TRBD1 as a weak D call on 6 bases. In the germline V gene, CDR1 corresponds to SGHDT and CDR2 to YYEEEE. V sheds 1 base and J sheds 7 bases, leaving 12 bases between their ends. Reading from cysteine to phenylalanine, the CDR3 counts 15 amino acids. Just the 45-base CDR3 DNA is kept, in frame starting at base 1.